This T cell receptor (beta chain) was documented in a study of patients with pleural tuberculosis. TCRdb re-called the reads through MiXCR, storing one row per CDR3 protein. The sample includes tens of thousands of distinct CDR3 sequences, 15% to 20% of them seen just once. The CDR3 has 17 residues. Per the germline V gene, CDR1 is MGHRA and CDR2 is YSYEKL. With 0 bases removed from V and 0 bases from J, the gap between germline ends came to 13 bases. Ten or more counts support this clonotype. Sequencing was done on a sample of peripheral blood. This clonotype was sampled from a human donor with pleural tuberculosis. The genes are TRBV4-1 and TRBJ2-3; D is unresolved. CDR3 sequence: CASSQDIRPSSTDTQYF. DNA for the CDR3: TGCGCCAGCAGCCAAGATATCAGACCATCTAGCACAGATACGCAGTATTTT.